This T cell receptor (beta chain) appears in the sequencing data of a study of identical twins. TCRdb reprocessed the 5' RACE reads with MiXCR, giving one entry per CDR3 protein. The table includes around 340,000 distinct CDR3 sequences, 9% to 15% detected once. Germline loops: CDR1 SGHDT, CDR2 YYEEEE. There are 12 residues in the CDR3. The V end lost 1 base, the J end lost 3 bases, and 3 bases lay between the germline ends. General study findings and limits: While abundant cord blood beta clonotypes carried fewer insertions, memory repertoires showed no such pattern.

With respect to this clonotype: Its antigen remains unknown. Possible read error: a much larger clone is one base away.

These data were likewise used in another study, on yellow fever vaccine responses in identical twins.

This receptor was obtained from a woman under 30 in good health. Sequenced: CD8+ T cells sorted from blood. The V call is TRBV5-6, the J call TRBJ2-3, with D unclear. The CDR3 sequence: CASSLQTDTQYF. The CDR3 DNA follows: TGTGCCAGCAGCTTGCAAACAGATACGCAGTATTTT.